This is a list of T cell receptor beta chains from one sample in a study of blood T cell repertoires in COVID-19. Sequencing was performed with immunoSEQ multiplex PCR; in TCRdb, only in-frame clones are kept and a portion is missing. The sample has 150,000 to 200,000 clones, about 85% seen once. Source material: peripheral blood. The receptor set was obtained from a woman aged 25 to 45 with active or convalescent COVID-19. Both conserved end residues are part of each CDR3. Expanded clones are given a class, and other clones once, few, many or no size at all.

len	abundance	v_gene	j_gene	CDR3aa
18	.	TRBV21-1	TRBJ1-3	CASSSRPGTGDSGNTIYF
16	.	TRBV6-6	TRBJ1-5	CASSYVTGASNQPQHF
12	.	TRBV6-5	TRBJ2-1	CASSRGYNEQFF
16	.	TRBV9	TRBJ2-2	CASSVRWGVNTGELFF
15	.	TRBV5-1	TRBJ1-3	CASSLDWSSGNTIYF
13	.	TRBV30	TRBJ2-7	CAWSVHRVSEQYF
13	.	TRBV5-1	TRBJ1-5	CASAQSSNQPQHF
15	.	TRBV20-1	TRBJ2-3	CSASWLAETTDTQYF
15	.	TRBV5-4	TRBJ2-1	CASRSGQGAYNEQFF
14	.	TRBV5-4	TRBJ1-2	CASTSGQTGYGYTF
14	.	TRBV13	TRBJ2-7	CASSLRQGAYEQYF
16	.	TRBV30	TRBJ1-6	CAWRRDGTAYNSPLHF
13	.	TRBV6-5	TRBJ1-2	CASSMGRNYGYTF
16	.	TRBV6-2/TRBV6-3	TRBJ1-4	CASSYDRAATNEKLFF
18	.	TRBV6-2/TRBV6-3	TRBJ2-2	CASSFPLLAETDTGELFF
15	.	TRBV5-1	TRBJ2-3	CASSRRMGSTDTQYF
14	.	TRBV2	TRBJ1-2	CASKQTGGASGYTF
15	.	TRBV3-1/TRBV3-2	TRBJ2-7	CASSPTTRSSYEQYF
16	.	TRBV10-3	TRBJ2-7	CATRSGTSGSRDEQYF
14	few	TRBV14	TRBJ2-3	CASRPAINRGTQYF
14	.	TRBV29-1	TRBJ1-2	CSDPHRGLFYGYTF
14	.	TRBV27	TRBJ2-7	CASTRSGSVLEQYF
16	.	TRBV6-5	TRBJ1-1	CASSYNRQNMNTEAFF
13	.	TRBV6-5	TRBJ2-5	CASVRDSQETQYF
17	.	TRBV23-1	TRBJ2-3	CASSLPPQRGPTDTQYF
16	.	TRBV28	TRBJ2-3	CASSSWTSGNTDTQYF
17	.	TRBV7-9	TRBJ1-4	CASSFRIGGPENEKLFF
15	.	TRBV5-1	TRBJ2-7	CASSLSSGGFYEQYF
13	.	TRBV27	TRBJ1-5	CASQSGRNQPQHF
15	.	TRBV10-2	TRBJ1-5	CASSGDFYSNQPQHF
12	few	TRBV24-1	TRBJ2-1	CATSVQGNEQFF
14	.	TRBV9	TRBJ1-3	CASSGDRYGNTIYF
15	.	TRBV19	TRBJ1-2	CASRPTGQGAHGYTF
14	.	TRBV27	TRBJ1-2	CASSPSRGLSGYTF
13	.	TRBV7-7	TRBJ2-5	CASSSTGEETQYF
19	once	TRBV12-5	TRBJ2-7	CASGLLGQRGTSETYEQYF
14	.	TRBV10-3	TRBJ1-1	CAIRLDRGNTEAFF
14	.	TRBV28	TRBJ1-1	CASSADRANTEAFF
14	.	TRBV2	TRBJ1-2	CASSALTGGFGYTF
17	.	TRBV5-8	TRBJ1-1	CASRFIKSGGAPPEAFF